This TCR beta chain was obtained from a study of early T cells in non-severe SARS-CoV-2 infection. Turning to the study itself: It was bulk RNA from unsorted whole blood that was sequenced, and the chains were unpaired.

A few counts support this clonotype. Individual cDNA molecules were tagged with unique molecular identifiers. TCRdb processed the 5' RACE reads anew with MiXCR; each CDR3 protein has one entry. The repertoire holds 95,000 to 150,000 distinct CDR3 sequences, with about 15% as singletons. Deletions cut 0 bases from V and 3 bases from J, with 15 bases between. Germline loops: CDR1 ENHRY, CDR2 SYGVKD. The CDR3 spans 16 residues. What was sequenced was whole blood. The chain is built from TRBV10-3 and TRBJ2-7; a possible D gene is TRBD2 (5 bases). The clonotype was recovered from an adult who was a healthcare worker with PCR-confirmed SARS-CoV-2 infection or an uninfected control (not recorded which). The CDR3 bases are TGTGCCATCAGTGAGTCGGGAGCAGGATTCAACTACGAGCAGTACTTC. Protein: CAISESGAGFNYEQYF.